Listed below are T cell receptor beta chains from one sample, sequenced in a study of HIV-infected children after antiretroviral therapy interruption. TCRdb analysed the 3' RACE reads with MiXCR anew, one entry per CDR3 protein. This table has fewer than 100,000 distinct CDR3 sequences, 5.5% to 8.5% appearing once. The specimen was CD45RA+ CD4+ T cells from PBMCs, pooled from several time points, collected from a donor given antiretroviral therapy, either interrupted or continuous. The receptor source for this set is a pool of human donors with HIV. Each CDR3 is given with its conserved first and last residue. D genes are given only for firm matches. A clone size is listed for some rows: how often the clone was seen (once, few, many), or a class if it is expanded.

d_gene	abundance	v_gene	j_gene	CDR3nt	CDR3aa
-	-	TRBV2	TRBJ2-5	TGTGCCAGCAGTGAAGTACCCCAAGAGACCCAGTACTTC	CASSEVPQETQYF
TRBD1	-	TRBV12-3/TRBV12-4	TRBJ2-7	TGTGCCAGCAGTCTTCGACAGGGGGCTGTCGACGAGCAGTACTTC	CASSLRQGAVDEQYF
-	many	TRBV24-1	TRBJ2-2	TGTGCCACCAGTGAGCAGACTTCACTCGCGAACACCGGGGAGCTGTTTTTT	CATSEQTSLANTGELFF
TRBD1	-	TRBV7-3	TRBJ2-7	TGTGCCAGCAGCTTACGGACAGGGGGTCCCTACGAGCAGTACTTC	CASSLRTGGPYEQYF
-	many	TRBV7-2	TRBJ2-7	TGTGCCAGCAGCTTATATATGGAGCAGTACTTC	CASSLYMEQYF
-	many	TRBV7-6	TRBJ2-5	TGTGCCAGCAGTCATGTAGGGAGTTTAGAGACCCAGTACTTC	CASSHVGSLETQYF
-	many	TRBV6-1	TRBJ1-4	TGTGCCAGCAGTAACCAGGGAGATGATAAACTGTTTTTT	CASSNQGDDKLFF
-	many	TRBV20-1	TRBJ1-1	TGCAGTGCAAGCAGGAACACTGAAGCTTTCTTT	CSASRNTEAFF
-	many	TRBV10-3	TRBJ2-1	TGTGCCATCAGTGCTATACTGACCTACAATGAGCAGTTCTTC	CAISAILTYNEQFF
-	many	TRBV28	TRBJ2-3	TGTGCCAGCAGTTTGGATACGCAGTATTTT	CASSLDTQYF
-	many	TRBV7-9	TRBJ2-1	TGTGCCAGCATCCGAGCTACCGGAACCTACAATGAGCAGTTCTTC	CASIRATGTYNEQFF
-	many	TRBV4-2	TRBJ1-6	TGTGCCAGCAGCCAGAACGAGGCTTCACCCCTCCACTTT	CASSQNEASPLHF
-	-	TRBV19	TRBJ1-1	TGTGCCAGCCGGTTGCGGCCCGAGGGAGCTTCGAACACTGAAGCTTTCTTT	CASRLRPEGASNTEAFF
-	many	TRBV24-1	TRBJ1-2	TGTGCCACCAGTGATCCCCGAAGGGGCGGCTATGGCTACACCTTC	CATSDPRRGGYGYTF
TRBD1	many	TRBV6-1	TRBJ1-5	TGTGCCAGCAGGCCAGCAGGGGGTTTCAGCAATCAGCCCCAGCATTTT	CASRPAGGFSNQPQHF
TRBD1	-	TRBV12-3/TRBV12-4	TRBJ2-6	TGTGCCAGCAGTTTGGGCAGACAGGGGATGAGGGCCAACGTCCTGACTTTC	CASSLGRQGMRANVLTF
-	many	TRBV10-3	TRBJ2-3	TGTGCCATCAGGGCTACGGCCATCACAGATACGCAGTATTTT	CAIRATAITDTQYF
-	-	TRBV5-6	TRBJ2-7	TGTGCCAGCAGCCTCCTTCCCCTAATCTACGAGCAGTACTTC	CASSLLPLIYEQYF
-	few	TRBV19	TRBJ2-7	TGTGCCAGTAGTATAGCATCCCGGGCCTCTTCCGAGCAGTACTTC	CASSIASRASSEQYF
-	many	TRBV4-1	TRBJ2-7	TGCGCCAGCAGCCAGACCGGGACCGCGGACTACGAGCAGTACTTC	CASSQTGTADYEQYF
-	-	TRBV30	TRBJ1-2	TGTGCCTGGAACCCGAGTGCCAGGAGTGGCTACACCTTC	CAWNPSARSGYTF
-	-	TRBV5-4	TRBJ2-7	TGTGCCAGCAGCTTGGCCAATGCGGTGCGCGAGCAGTACTTC	CASSLANAVREQYF
-	many	TRBV2	TRBJ2-4	TGTGCCAGCAGTGAAGGCCCAAACATTCAGTACTTC	CASSEGPNIQYF
TRBD1	few	TRBV7-9	TRBJ1-6	TGTGCCAGCAGCTTAGGGGGACAGCGGAATTCACCCCTCCACTTT	CASSLGGQRNSPLHF
-	many	TRBV20-1	TRBJ2-1	TGCAGTGCTCGAAAGCGGAGCTCCTACAATGAGCAGTTCTTC	CSARKRSSYNEQFF
-	-	TRBV9	TRBJ1-2	TGTGCCAGCAGCCGGTGGCCGACGGGATCACCATTACCCTATGGCTACACCTTC	CASSRWPTGSPLPYGYTF
-	many	TRBV10-1	TRBJ2-1	TGCGCCAGCAAAAGCGCGGGAAGATTAGGCGATGAGCAGTTCTTC	CASKSAGRLGDEQFF
-	-	TRBV18	TRBJ2-1	TGTGCCAGCTCACCAGACAATTTCGGGGCATCCTACAATGAGCAGTTCTTC	CASSPDNFGASYNEQFF
TRBD1	-	TRBV12-3/TRBV12-4	TRBJ2-4	TGTGCCAGCAGTTTTGGGACAGGGGCGATCGTGTCCAAAAACATTCAGTACTTC	CASSFGTGAIVSKNIQYF
-	many	TRBV7-3	TRBJ2-7	TGTGCCAGCAGCCCCTCCCGGGACCACTCCTACGAGCAGTACTTC	CASSPSRDHSYEQYF
-	many	TRBV20-1	TRBJ2-5	TGCAGTGCTAGAGATCCGGGGGAATACCAAGAGACCCAGTACTTC	CSARDPGEYQETQYF
-	many	TRBV9	TRBJ1-2	TGTGCCAGCTCTTTCAGGGAAGGCTATGGCTACACCTTC	CASSFREGYGYTF
-	many	TRBV5-5	TRBJ2-2	TGTGCCAGCAGCTTGGTCTTGGGAGGACCGACCGGGGAGCTGTTTTTT	CASSLVLGGPTGELFF
-	few	TRBV3-1	TRBJ2-3	TGTGCCAGCAGCCAGGGCTCAGATACGCAGTATTTT	CASSQGSDTQYF
-	many	TRBV5-1	TRBJ2-6	TGCGCCAGCCGCGGGGTCCTCTCTGGGGCCAACGTCCTGACTTTC	CASRGVLSGANVLTF
-	many	TRBV12-3/TRBV12-4	TRBJ1-2	TGTGCCAGCAGCATGTCGGGACGGAGCTATGGCTACACCTTC	CASSMSGRSYGYTF
-	-	TRBV6-4	TRBJ1-1	TGTGCCAGCAGTGACAGTACAGGGACTGAAGCTTTCTTT	CASSDSTGTEAFF
-	many	TRBV12-3/TRBV12-4	TRBJ2-3	TGTGCCAGCAACCGGAAGGTTGTAGAGCACACAGATACGCAGTATTTT	CASNRKVVEHTDTQYF
-	-	TRBV5-5	TRBJ1-4	TGTGCCAGCAGCTTAAGCGGCCGCCCACGAGTTGAAAAACTGTTTTTT	CASSLSGRPRVEKLFF
TRBD2	many	TRBV20-1	TRBJ2-5	TGCAGTGCCCGGCTAGCGGGTAGCCAAGAGACCCAGTACTTC	CSARLAGSQETQYF
-	many	TRBV11-2	TRBJ1-2	TGTGCCAGCAGCTCTAGTCGGGGGAACTATGGCTACACCTTC	CASSSSRGNYGYTF
-	many	TRBV12-3/TRBV12-4	TRBJ2-7	TGTGCCAGCAGTTTTAAGGACTTAATTTACGAGCAGTACTTC	CASSFKDLIYEQYF
-	many	TRBV14	TRBJ2-4	TGTGCCAGCAGCCAAGTAGTCGGAGGGAGCATTCAGTACTTC	CASSQVVGGSIQYF
TRBD2	many	TRBV20-1	TRBJ2-1	TGCAGTGCGCTGACTAGCGGGGGGGTGGCCTACAATGAGCAGTTCTTC	CSALTSGGVAYNEQFF
-	many	TRBV12-5	TRBJ1-2	TGTGCTAGTGGTTTGGTACCGCCAGCTTACACCTTC	CASGLVPPAYTF
-	many	TRBV29-1	TRBJ1-4	TGCAGCGTTGAATTAAGGGGTGAAAAACTGTTTTTT	CSVELRGEKLFF
-	many	TRBV10-3	TRBJ1-1	TGTGCCATCAGTGATTCAGGGCAGGCTTTCTTT	CAISDSGQAFF
-	-	TRBV29-1	TRBJ1-5	TGCAGCGTCGAAGGCAGGGTCGGGGAGCCCCAGCATTTT	CSVEGRVGEPQHF
-	medium-sized	TRBV4-1	TRBJ1-6	TGCGCCAGCAGCCAAGCCGGGTCCCGCAATTCACCCCTCCACTTT	CASSQAGSRNSPLHF
TRBD2	many	TRBV5-4	TRBJ2-1	TGTGCCAGCAGCCTCGACCCTGCGGGGGGGCTAAGGAATGAGCAGTTCTTC	CASSLDPAGGLRNEQFF
TRBD2	many	TRBV28	TRBJ2-3	TGTGCCAGCAATTTTCCGGGACTAAACACAGATACGCAGTATTTT	CASNFPGLNTDTQYF
TRBD2	many	TRBV12-5	TRBJ2-1	TGTGCTAGTGTCGTCGGACTAGCGGGATCCTACAATGAGCAGTTCTTC	CASVVGLAGSYNEQFF
-	many	TRBV5-1	TRBJ1-1	TGCGCCAGCAGCTTGGACGCGTGGATTGGGACTGAAGCTTTCTTT	CASSLDAWIGTEAFF
TRBD1	many	TRBV10-3	TRBJ1-2	TGTGCCATCAGTGCGCTCCCGGGACAGGGGGTATTAGGCTACACCTTC	CAISALPGQGVLGYTF
TRBD1	few	TRBV3-1	TRBJ1-5	TGTGCCAGCAGCCAAGCGGACAGGGTGAATCAGCCCCAGCATTTT	CASSQADRVNQPQHF
-	-	TRBV20-1	TRBJ1-4	TGCAGTGCTAGAGAAGCCCGTAATGAAAAACTGTTTTTT	CSAREARNEKLFF
-	many	TRBV7-2	TRBJ2-7	TGTGCCAGCAGCTTCGAGGACAACGCCTCCTACGAGCAGTACTTC	CASSFEDNASYEQYF